The clone carrying this T cell receptor (beta chain) was detected ten times or more. What it binds is unknown. The data derive from a study of T cells in Graves' hyperthyroidism and ophthalmopathy. The CDR3 spans 14 residues. In germline, CDR1 is SGHAT, CDR2 FQNNGV. V dropped 5 bases and J dropped 6 bases, with 17 bases sitting between them. The TCR beta CDR3 regions underwent amplification using RNA transcripts as the source. TCR CDR3 regions were first amplified by RT-PCR with HTBI primers. One entry per CDR3 protein, called by TCRdb with MiXCR from the multiplex PCR reads. The table has hundreds of thousands of distinct CDR3 sequences, roughly 14% seen once. Each ophthalmopathy patient scored at least 3 on the Clinical Activity Score and at least 4 on NOSPECS grade, with duration under 3 months. Thyroid ultrasound and orbital computed tomography, with clinical symptoms and serum thyroxine and TRAb, informed diagnoses.

Study-wide results and limits: Blood shared most expanded thyroid clonotypes above 0.001. Ophthalmopathy stood apart from stable hyperthyroidism in a 13 V-J model.

Sequencing was carried out using blood. The rearrangement links TRBV11-2 to TRBJ2-7; D perhaps matches TRBD2 (5 bases). The receptor was isolated from a woman aged 40 to 50 with Graves' ophthalmopathy. The CDR3 protein is CASSHGAVLGEQYF. In nucleotides, the CDR3 is TGTGCCAGCAGCCACGGAGCGGTATTGGGCGAGCAGTACTTC.